This record concerns one T cell receptor (beta chain) sequence. The data stem from a study of blood T cell repertoires in COVID-19. Study at large: Researchers got acute and convalescent COVID-19 samples from the United States, Italy and Spain. PBMCs, B-cell-depleted T cells, or T cells provided the cDNA or gDNA that made up the material.

Repertoires were generated with immunoSEQ multiplex PCR, while TCRdb's copy carries only in-frame clones and drops some. The sample shows roughly 200,000 clones, about 85% of them seen only once. This CDR3 comprises 15 residues. CDR1 is MNHEY and CDR2 is SVGAGI in the germline V gene. V dropped 6 bases and J dropped 2; count of bases not matched to a gene: 7. The clonotype comes from a woman aged 18-35 years who had recovered from COVID-19. V gene TRBV6-5 combines with J gene TRBJ2-3; 8 nucleotides line up with TRBD2. The sequenced sample was peripheral blood. Here the CDR3 reads CASSIAGSYTDTQYF. In DNA form, the CDR3 reads TGTGCCAGCAGCATAGCGGGATCTTACACAGATACGCAGTATTTT.